Listed here are 29 T cell receptor beta chains from one sample, sequenced in a study of shared clonotypes between healthy human individuals. Here immunoSEQ multiplex PCR was the method, and the copy in TCRdb shows in-frame clones only, minus some. This sample has roughly 2.6 million clones, with about 92% found just once. Sequenced: naive CD4+ T cells sorted from blood. Subset specified: CD45RA+ positively selected. These receptors all stem from a man between 18 and 35 years old in good health.

This chain joins TRBV5-1 and TRBJ2-5, with TRBD2 identical over 9 bases. V lost 0 bases and J lost 4; bases outside the gene matches: 4. The CDR3 has 15 residues. Germline assignment: CDR1 SGHRS and CDR2 YFSETQ. As DNA, the CDR3 is TGCGCCAGCAGCTTGGGAGGTAGCGGGAGAGAGACCCAGTACTTC. Its translation is CASSLGGSGRETQYF.

V and J are TRBV7-3 and TRBJ2-5; D not resolved. Trimming took 2 bases from V and 5 from J, leaving 6 bases between them. The CDR3 consists of 12 residues. Germline V gives CDR1 SGHTA, CDR2 FQGTGA. The DNA of the CDR3 is TGTGCCAGCAGCTTATATTTGGAGACCCAGTACTTC. Amino acid sequence: CASSLYLETQYF. The variable domain in full, completed from reference TRBV7-3 and TRBJ2-5, reads GAGVSQTPSNKVTEKGKYVELRCDPISGHTALYWYRQSLGQGPEFLIYFQGTGAADDSGLPNDRFFAVRPEGSVSTLKIQRTERGDSAVYLCASSLYLETQYFGPGTRLLVL.

In the case of this clone: Other DNA sequences in the sample encode the same CDR3. This chain uses TRBV6-5 with TRBJ2-7; 9 positions match TRBD1. Per germline, CDR1 MNHEY and CDR2 SVGAGI. The CDR3 runs to 13 residues. V lost 6 bases to trimming and J lost 5 bases; unmatched junction nucleotides: 5. In DNA form, the CDR3 reads TGTGCCAGCAGGGGGACAGGGAGAGACGAGCAGTACTTC. This gives the protein CASRGTGRDEQYF.

The chain's CDR3 is CASSERQLSGNTIYF. The CDR3 bases are TGTGCCAGCAGTGAAAGACAGCTCTCTGGAAACACCATATATTTT. The chain has TRBV6-1 and TRBJ1-3, with D maybe TRBD1 (5 bases). From germline, CDR1 is MNHNS and CDR2 SASEGT. The length of the CDR3 is 15 residues. V was trimmed by 2 bases and J by 0 bases, leaving 8 bases between them.

Points on this clone: Other DNA sequences of this sample code for an identical CDR3. The rearrangement joins TRBV15 to TRBJ1-2; D is undetermined. The CDR3 totals 13 residues. The V end was cut by 5 bases, the J end by 2 bases, with 9 bases between. Germline V gene sequence: CDR1 LNHNV, CDR2 YYDKDF (reference sequence). CDR3 DNA: TGTGCCACCAGCGGGGATATCAACTATGGCTACACCTTC. Its translation: CATSGDINYGYTF.

This rearrangement joins TRBV6-1 to TRBJ2-7; possibly TRBD2 for D (6 bases). Germline V gene lookup returns CDR1 MNHNS and CDR2 SASEGT. V lost 6 bases and J lost 5, with 17 bases in between. The CDR3 contains 14 residues. The CDR3 DNA sequence: TGTGCCAGCAGGGGAATTGGGGGGATTCACGAGCAGTACTTC. It encodes CASRGIGGIHEQYF.

V gene TRBV6-6 combines with J gene TRBJ2-4; TRBD2 aligns across 9 bases. Germline lookup yields CDR1 MNHNY and CDR2 SVGAGI (reference sequence). The ends lost 8 bases at V and 3 bases at J; junction bases unmatched: 8. The length of the CDR3 is 15 residues. CDR3: CASGGGLAYKNIQYF. The CDR3 coding sequence is TGTGCCAGCGGGGGAGGACTAGCGTACAAAAACATTCAGTACTTC.

The chain carries TRBV6-1 and TRBJ2-2; 8 bases are shared with TRBD1. CDR1 MNHNS and CDR2 SASEGT come from the germline V gene. V lost 4 bases, J lost 2 bases, and 9 bases stayed unmatched. The CDR3 covers 17 residues. The CDR3 region is CASSAGGPNLNTGELFF. For the CDR3, the DNA is TGTGCCAGCAGTGCAGGGGGCCCGAACCTCAACACCGGGGAGCTGTTTTTT.

The chain joins TRBV7-9 to TRBJ2-2, with 7 bases matching TRBD1. Germline CDR1 SEHNR, CDR2 FQNEAQ (reference sequence). The CDR3 has 16 residues. The V and J ends lost 0 bases and 1 base, in that order; junction bases with no gene match: 2. The CDR3 DNA reads TGTGCCAGCAGCTTAGCGACAGGGATGAACACCGGGGAGCTGTTTTTT. Translated: CASSLATGMNTGELFF. The whole variable domain, filled in from reference TRBV7-9 and TRBJ2-2, reads DTGVSQNPRHKITKRGQNVTFRCDPISEHNRLYWYRQTLGQGPEFLTYFQNEAQLEKSRLLSDRFSAERPKGSFSTLEIQRTEQGDSAMYLCASSLATGMNTGELFFGEGSRLTVL.

This chain joins TRBV25-1 and TRBJ1-3, with 7 bases aligning to TRBD1. The J segment lost 0 bases and the V segment lost 1 base, leaving 6 bases of the junction unmatched. The germline CDR1 and CDR2 sequences are MGHDK and SYGVNS. This CDR3 contains 17 residues. The CDR3 loop is CASSEFPGGSSGNTIYF. The CDR3 nucleotides are TGTGCCAGCAGTGAATTCCCAGGGGGAAGCTCTGGAAACACCATATATTTT.

This clone has more than one count but fewer than ten. The identical CDR3 is also encoded by other nucleotide sequences in the sample. The chain uses TRBV19 and TRBJ1-5, with D hard to call. The CDR3 is made up of 14 amino acids. Trimming took off 3 bases at V and 1 base at J, with 7 bases between the two ends. The V gene's germline CDR1 is LNHDA and CDR2 SQIVND (reference sequence). CDR3: CASSIGQSNQPQHF. The CDR3 region has the DNA TGTGCCAGTAGTATTGGGCAGAGCAATCAGCCCCAGCATTTT.

J is TRBJ2-3 and V is TRBV18; D may be TRBD1 (5 bases). V was cut by 3 bases and J by 1 base, with 14 bases left in between. CDR3 length: 16 amino acids. The germline gives CDR1 KGHSH, CDR2 LQKENI. CDR3 sequence: CASSPNTGVGTDTQYF. Here the CDR3 DNA reads TGTGCCAGCTCACCGAATACAGGTGTCGGCACAGATACGCAGTATTTT. The variable domain in full, completed from reference TRBV18 and TRBJ2-3, reads NAGVMQNPRHLVRRRGQEARLRCSPMKGHSHVYWYRQLPEEGLKFMVYLQKENIIDESGMPKERFSAEFPKEGPSILRIQQVVRGDSAAYFCASSPNTGVGTDTQYFGPGTRLTVL.

This chain uses TRBV2 with TRBJ2-1; the D gene could be TRBD1 or TRBD2 (5 bases each). The CDR3 contains 14 residues. Germline CDR1 is SNHLY and CDR2 is FYNNEI. Trimming took off 4 bases at V and 2 bases at J, with 9 bases between the two ends. Here the CDR3 DNA reads TGTGCCAGCAGTGTTTTGGGGGCCTACAATGAGCAGTTCTTC. It codes for CASSVLGAYNEQFF.

This clone was detected only once. The chain carries TRBV10-3 and TRBJ2-1, with a weak D call TRBD1 (7 bases). V lost 11 bases and J 6 bases, leaving 11 bases between the germline ends. CDR3 length equals 11 residues. CDR1 is ENHRY and CDR2 is SYGVKD in the germline V gene. Written as DNA, the CDR3 is TGTGCCTCCCAGGGGGGCAATGAGCAGTTCTTC. Protein sequence: CASQGGNEQFF.

J is TRBJ2-7 and V is TRBV6-7; 10 nucleotides align to TRBD1. TRBV6-7 is noted as an ORF with a role that remains uncertain. The CDR3 runs 13 residues. The V segment lost 8 bases and the J segment 5 bases; nucleotides outside the gene matches: 6. DNA of the CDR3: TGTGCCAGCCAAGACAGGGGGCCGGACGAGCAGTACTTC. The encoded protein is CASQDRGPDEQYF.

In its sample, this clone was seen once. The chain links TRBV9 to TRBJ1-1; D gene uncertain. Trimming stripped 0 bases from V and 5 bases from J, with 8 bases between. CDR3 length: 13 amino acids. In germline, CDR1 is SGDLS, CDR2 YYNGEE. CDR3 in DNA: TGTGCCAGCAGCGTAGCCAGTGGGACTGAAGCTTTCTTT. It specifies CASSVASGTEAFF. Complete variable domain (other parts from reference TRBV9 and TRBJ1-1): DSGVTQTPKHLITATGQRVTLRCSPRSGDLSVYWYQQSLDQGLQFLIQYYNGEERAKGNILERFSAQQFPDLHSELNLSSLELGDSALYFCASSVASGTEAFFGQGTRLTVV.

The CDR3 protein is CASSRTGFQPQHF. Written as DNA, the CDR3 is TGTGCCAGCAGCCGGACAGGGTTTCAGCCCCAGCATTTT. The chain employs TRBV6-1 and TRBJ1-5; 8 bases are a match to TRBD1. With 6 bases clipped from V and 6 bases from J, the junction kept 4 bases outside the gene matches. Germline CDR1 is MNHNS and CDR2 is SASEGT. The CDR3 contains 13 residues.

The chain uses TRBV6-6 and TRBJ2-7; D possibly corresponds to TRBD1 (6 bases). From germline, CDR1 is MNHNY and CDR2 SVGAGI (reference sequence). V lost 0 bases and J lost 4, with 10 bases in between. The CDR3 is made up of 14 amino acids. The CDR3 nucleotides read TGTGCCAGCAGTTACTCAAACACAGGGTACGAGCAGTACTTC. Translation gives CASSYSNTGYEQYF.

The chain carries TRBV18 and TRBJ2-7, with TRBD1 matching over 9 bases. The V gene end was trimmed by 5 bases and the J gene end by 7 bases; junction bases not matched to a gene: 6. The CDR3 loop spans 13 amino acids. Germline CDR1 reads KGHSH; CDR2 reads LQKENI. In DNA form, the CDR3 reads TGTGCCAGCTCATCCCAGGACAGGGGAGAGCAGTACTTC. Protein sequence: CASSSQDRGEQYF.

V usage is TRBV5-1 and J usage is TRBJ1-2; D gene ambiguous. Per germline, CDR1 SGHRS and CDR2 YFSETQ. V was pared by 4 bases and J by 0 bases, with 7 bases between. The CDR3 runs 13 residues. The chain's CDR3 is CASSVGSNYGYTF. As DNA, the CDR3 is TGCGCCAGCAGCGTGGGATCTAACTATGGCTACACCTTC.

The CDR3 DNA is TGTGCCAGCAGCTTGAGCAGGGGTGGGGCGGACACCGGGGAGCTGTTTTTT. Residues: CASSLSRGGADTGELFF. This rearrangement joins TRBV7-9 to TRBJ2-2; TRBD1 is a possible D gene (6 bases). The CDR3 length is 17 residues. Germline V gene data show CDR1 as SEHNR and CDR2 as FQNEAQ (reference sequence). V was trimmed by 3 bases and J by 3 bases, leaving 17 bases between them.

This chain joins TRBV7-3 and TRBJ2-6, with D unclear. The CDR3 totals 14 residues. The germline gives CDR1 SGHTA, CDR2 FQGTGA. Trimming removed 8 bases from V and 4 bases from J, with 12 bases in between. The CDR3 nucleotides are TGTGCCAGCGGTGCCCTGTCGGGGGCCAACGTCCTGACTTTC. Its translation: CASGALSGANVLTF.

On this clone itself: With a much larger clone just one base away, this may be a read error. This sample also contains other DNA sequences that code for the same CDR3. CDR3 protein: CASSLDTGELFF. In nucleotides, the CDR3 is TGTGCCAGCAGCTTAGACACCGGGGAGCTGTTTTTT. This chain uses TRBV7-9 with TRBJ2-2; no reliable D call. CDR3 length equals 12 residues. CDR1 and CDR2 (germline): SEHNR, FQNEAQ (reference sequence). The V end was cut by 1 base, the J end by 3 bases, with 0 bases between.

This chain connects TRBV6-5 to TRBJ2-7; D not certain. The germline V and J ends were trimmed by 7 bases and 6 bases, with 22 bases remaining between them. The CDR3 sequence is 15 residues long. Germline CDR1 and CDR2: MNHEY and SVGAGI. CDR3 residues: CASTPQLAPFSEQYF. The CDR3 nucleotides are TGTGCCAGCACCCCCCAATTAGCCCCATTTAGCGAGCAGTACTTC.

The V call is TRBV5-1, the J call TRBJ2-1; tentative D call: TRBD1 (6 bases). The ends were cut back, 4 bases at V and 0 bases at J, with 8 bases in the middle. The CDR3 totals 14 residues. Germline CDR1 is SGHRS and CDR2 is YFSETQ. As DNA, the CDR3 is TGCGCCAGCAGCCCCAGGGGCTCCTACAATGAGCAGTTCTTC. Its translation is CASSPRGSYNEQFF.

The V and J genes are TRBV12-1 and TRBJ2-1; the table names TRBD2, a call not compared with the DNA. TRBV12-1 has pseudogene status. This CDR3 comprises 16 residues. The CDR3 DNA reads as TGTGCCAGCAGCTTTTGCTCGACTAGCCGCTACAATGAGCAGTTCTTC. It translates to CASSFCSTSRYNEQFF.

This clone appeared once. The rearrangement uses TRBV7-9 and TRBJ1-6; TRBD1 might be the D (5 bases). The germline V gene has CDR1 SEHNR and CDR2 FQNEAQ (reference sequence). CDR3 length: 17 residues. The V end was cut by 1 base, the J end by 5 bases, with 15 bases between. The CDR3 region is CASSLGTGVGDNSPLHF. DNA of the CDR3: TGTGCCAGCAGCTTAGGTACCGGGGTGGGGGATAATTCACCCCTCCACTTT.

This clone was recorded a few times. Other DNA sequences of this sample code for an identical CDR3. The V and J genes are TRBV10-3 and TRBJ2-5; TRBD2 aligns across 15 bases. The CDR3 spans 16 residues. Germline assignment: CDR1 ENHRY and CDR2 SYGVKD. J lost 2 bases, V lost 5 bases, and 3 bases had no gene match. The CDR3 region has the DNA TGTGCCATCAGTCCGGGACTAGCGGGGGGACAAGAGACCCAGTACTTC. It is translated as CAISPGLAGGQETQYF.

The chain joins TRBV4-1 to TRBJ1-1; D unresolved. The germline CDR1 and CDR2 sequences are MGHRA and YSYEKL. V was cut by 3 bases and J by 1 base, with 9 bases left in between. CDR3 size: 14 residues. This CDR3 reads CASSQRSGNTEAFF. CDR3 coding DNA: TGCGCCAGCAGCCAGCGGAGCGGGAACACTGAAGCTTTCTTT.